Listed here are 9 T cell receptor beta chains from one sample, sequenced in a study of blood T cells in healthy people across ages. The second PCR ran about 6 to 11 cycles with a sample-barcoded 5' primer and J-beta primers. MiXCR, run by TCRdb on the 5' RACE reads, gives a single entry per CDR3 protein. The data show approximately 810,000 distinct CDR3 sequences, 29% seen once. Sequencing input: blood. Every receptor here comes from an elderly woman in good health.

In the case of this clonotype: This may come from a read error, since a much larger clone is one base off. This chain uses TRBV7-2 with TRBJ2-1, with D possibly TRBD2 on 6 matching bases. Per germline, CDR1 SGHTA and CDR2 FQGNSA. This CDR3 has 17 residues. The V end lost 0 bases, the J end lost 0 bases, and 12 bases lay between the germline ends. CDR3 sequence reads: CASSLARGRSSYNEQFF. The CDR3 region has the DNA TGTGCCAGCAGCTTAGCTAGAGGGAGGAGCTCCTACAATGAGCAGTTCTTC.

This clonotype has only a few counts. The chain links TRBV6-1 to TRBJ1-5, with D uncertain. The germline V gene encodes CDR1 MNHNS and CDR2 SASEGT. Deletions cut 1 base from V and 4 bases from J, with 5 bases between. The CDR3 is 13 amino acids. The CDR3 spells CASSEGFNQPQHF. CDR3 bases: TGTGCCAGCAGTGAAGGATTTAATCAGCCCCAGCATTTT.

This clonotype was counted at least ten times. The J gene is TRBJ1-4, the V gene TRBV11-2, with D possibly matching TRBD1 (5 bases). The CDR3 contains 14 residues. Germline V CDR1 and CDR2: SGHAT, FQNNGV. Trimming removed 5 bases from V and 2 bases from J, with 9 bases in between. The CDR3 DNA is TGTGCCAGCAGCACAGGTCCGACTAATGAAAAACTGTTTTTT. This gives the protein CASSTGPTNEKLFF.

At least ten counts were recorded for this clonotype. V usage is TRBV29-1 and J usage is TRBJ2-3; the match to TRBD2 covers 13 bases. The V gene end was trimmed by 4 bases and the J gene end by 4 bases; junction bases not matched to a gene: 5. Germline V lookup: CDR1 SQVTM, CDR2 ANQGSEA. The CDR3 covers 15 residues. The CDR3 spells CSVGRLAGGPDTQYF. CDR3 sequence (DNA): TGCAGCGTTGGGCGACTAGCGGGGGGCCCAGATACGCAGTATTTT.

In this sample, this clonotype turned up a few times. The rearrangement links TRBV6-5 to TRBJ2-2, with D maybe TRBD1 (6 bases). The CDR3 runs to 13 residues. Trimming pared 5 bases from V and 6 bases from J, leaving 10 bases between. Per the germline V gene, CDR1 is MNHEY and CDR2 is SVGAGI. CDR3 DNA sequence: TGTGCCAGCAGTCGCCAGGGGCCCGGGGAGCTGTTTTTT. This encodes CASSRQGPGELFF.

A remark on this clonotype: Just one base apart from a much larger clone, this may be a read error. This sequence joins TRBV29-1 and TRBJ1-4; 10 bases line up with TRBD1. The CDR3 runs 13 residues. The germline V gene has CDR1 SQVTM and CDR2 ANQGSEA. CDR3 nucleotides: TGCAGCGTTGAGGACAGGGGGGAGGAAAAACGGTTTTTT. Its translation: CSVEDRGEEKRFF.

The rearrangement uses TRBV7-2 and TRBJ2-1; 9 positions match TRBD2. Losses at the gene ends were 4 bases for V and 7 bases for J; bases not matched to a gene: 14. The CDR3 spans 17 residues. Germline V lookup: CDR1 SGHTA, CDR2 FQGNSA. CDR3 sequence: CASSSRRLAGRGNEQFF. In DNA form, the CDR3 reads TGTGCCAGCAGCTCCAGGAGGCTAGCGGGGAGGGGGAATGAGCAGTTCTTC.

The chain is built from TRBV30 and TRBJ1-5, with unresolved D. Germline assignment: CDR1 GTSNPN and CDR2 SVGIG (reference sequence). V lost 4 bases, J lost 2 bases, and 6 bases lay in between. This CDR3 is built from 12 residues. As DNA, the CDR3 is TGTGCCTGGAATATTCGCAATCAGCCCCAGCATTTT. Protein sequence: CAWNIRNQPQHF.

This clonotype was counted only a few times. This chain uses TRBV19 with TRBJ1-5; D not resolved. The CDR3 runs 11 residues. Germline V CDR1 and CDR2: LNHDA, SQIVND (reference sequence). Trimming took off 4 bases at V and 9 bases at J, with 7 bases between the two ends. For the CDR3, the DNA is TGTGCCAGTAGTACCGCCCTGCCCCAGCATTTT. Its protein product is CASSTALPQHF.